One T cell receptor (beta chain) is described in this entry. Its antigen is not identified. The data stem from a study of PD-1 blockade in mismatch repair-deficient tumors. Findings and limits, study-wide: Rapid post-treatment expansion, then contraction, generally preceding radiologic response, marked tumor-resident clones.

This table comes from immunoSEQ multiplex PCR, and its TCRdb copy is limited to in-frame clones, with some not included. The sample lists tens of thousands of clones; over 70% were seen once. Germline V lookup: CDR1 GTSNPN, CDR2 SVGIG (reference sequence). This CDR3 region has 14 residues. After removal of 2 bases from V and 8 bases from J, the junction contained 5 bases not matched to a gene. This material consisted of peripheral blood, taken 12 weeks after starting pembrolizumab. V is TRBV30 and J is TRBJ1-4; 10 bases align to TRBD1. The source of this sequence is an adult with mismatch repair-deficient cancer. The CDR3 nucleotides are TGTGCCTGGAGTCCGGGACAGGGGACCGAAAAACTGTTTTTT. It translates to CAWSPGQGTEKLFF.